A selection of T cell receptor beta chains follows, all from one sample in a study of neurological immune-mediated disorders. TCRdb re-called the 5' RACE reads with MiXCR, one entry per CDR3 protein. The sample includes 55,000 to 80,000 distinct CDR3 sequences, 4.5% to 5.5% of them seen just once. Sequencing input: PBMCs. All receptors derive from a woman aged 50 to 60 with multiple sclerosis. Both conserved end residues are part of each CDR3. D genes are given only for firm matches. Not every row has a clone size; where given, it reads once, few, many or a size class.

d_call,v_call,j_call,clone_size,cdr3_aa,cdr3_nt
.,TRBV3-1,TRBJ1-2,many,CASSQTGTINYGYTF,TGTGCCAGCAGCCAGACCGGGACAATCAACTATGGCTACACCTTC
TRBD1,TRBV20-1,TRBJ1-6,many,CSARGGQGDFSPLHF,TGCAGTGCTAGAGGCGGACAGGGGGACTTTTCACCCCTCCACTTT
.,TRBV7-8,TRBJ2-1,once,CASSTGDEQFF,TGTGCCAGCAGCACCGGGGATGAGCAGTTCTTC
.,TRBV5-6,TRBJ2-1,many,CASSLPLTYNEQFF,TGTGCCAGCAGCCTACCGTTGACCTACAATGAGCAGTTCTTC
TRBD2,TRBV5-1,TRBJ2-3,many,CASSLTSGSPSTDTQYF,TGCGCCAGCAGCTTGACTAGCGGTTCTCCTAGCACAGATACGCAGTATTTT
.,TRBV20-1,TRBJ1-6,few,CSARVSRSENSPLNF,TGCAGTGCTAGAGTCAGTAGGTCAGAAAATTCACCCCTCAACTTT
.,TRBV4-3,TRBJ1-1,many,CASSQDILSTEAFF,TGCGCCAGCAGCCAAGATATCCTGAGCACTGAAGCTTTCTTT
TRBD1,TRBV27,TRBJ2-3,many,CASGGRRDRSTDTQYF,TGTGCCAGCGGCGGACGCAGGGACAGGAGCACAGATACGCAGTATTTT
TRBD1,TRBV9,TRBJ2-3,many,CASSSGGTQYF,TGTGCCAGCAGCTCAGGGGGTACGCAGTATTTT
.,TRBV6-2/TRBV6-3,TRBJ2-1,many,CAVGTYNEQFF,TGTGCCGTTGGGACCTACAATGAGCAGTTCTTC
.,TRBV5-1,TRBJ2-2,many,CASSQALSGELFF,TGCGCCAGCAGCCAGGCTCTTAGCGGGGAGCTGTTTTTT
.,TRBV6-5,TRBJ1-2,many,CASSYILGDYGYTF,TGTGCCAGCAGTTACATCTTGGGAGACTATGGCTACACCTTC
TRBD1,TRBV27,TRBJ2-7,many,CASSPRTGQNYEQYF,TGTGCCAGCAGTCCCAGGACAGGACAGAACTACGAGCAGTACTTC
.,TRBV7-2,TRBJ2-3,many,CASSGGTASTDTQYF,TGTGCCAGCAGCGGGGGGACGGCTAGCACAGATACGCAGTATTTT
.,TRBV11-1,TRBJ1-1,many,CASSFLGLGATEAFF,TGTGCCAGCAGCTTCCTTGGGTTGGGGGCCACTGAAGCTTTCTTT
TRBD2,TRBV9,TRBJ2-5,many,CASAGTRQETQYF,TGTGCCAGCGCCGGGACTAGACAAGAGACCCAGTACTTC
.,TRBV2,TRBJ2-7,many,CASNPIPGSSSYEQYF,TGTGCCAGCAACCCTATTCCGGGTTCAAGCTCCTACGAGCAGTACTTC
.,TRBV5-1,TRBJ1-2,many,CASSLAVTGGYTF,TGCGCCAGCAGCTTGGCGGTTACCGGTGGCTACACCTTC
.,TRBV12-3/TRBV12-4,TRBJ1-1,many,CASSHRAENTEAFF,TGTGCCAGCAGTCACCGGGCCGAGAACACTGAAGCTTTCTTT
.,TRBV12-3/TRBV12-4,TRBJ2-3,few,CASSFFRSRSDTQYF,TGTGCCAGCAGTTTTTTTAGGTCCCGGTCGGATACGCAGTATTTT
.,TRBV7-2,TRBJ1-4,many,CASSSGSLKNKLFF,TGTGCCAGCAGCTCCGGGTCCCTAAAGAATAAACTGTTTTTT
.,TRBV18,TRBJ1-4,.,CASSPGAKTNEKLFF,TGTGCCAGCTCACCGGGGGCTAAGACTAATGAAAAACTGTTTTTT
.,TRBV14,TRBJ2-3,many,CASSPNTGVYTDTQYF,TGTGCCAGCAGCCCCAACACGGGGGTCTACACAGATACGCAGTATTTT
.,TRBV11-2,TRBJ2-5,many,CASSPRGGETQYF,TGTGCCAGCAGCCCCAGGGGTGGAGAGACCCAGTACTTC
.,TRBV29-1,TRBJ1-2,few,CSVEIHNGYTF,TGCAGCGTGGAAATTCACAATGGCTACACCTTC
.,TRBV24-1,TRBJ2-1,many,CASSTGSYNEQFF,TGTGCCTCCTCGACAGGTTCCTACAATGAGCAGTTCTTC
.,TRBV2,TRBJ1-2,.,CASSGDTANYGYTF,TGTGCCAGCAGTGGGGACACCGCTAACTATGGCTACACCTTC
.,TRBV4-3,TRBJ2-1,many,CASSQDMGGSYNEQFF,TGCGCCAGCAGCCAAGATATGGGGGGATCCTACAATGAGCAGTTCTTC
.,TRBV28,TRBJ1-5,few,CASSLSQGVTNQPQNF,TGTGCCAGCAGTTTATCACAGGGAGTAACGAATCAGCCCCAGAATTTT
.,TRBV15,TRBJ2-7,many,CATSLNRVREQYF,TGTGCCACCAGCCTAAACAGGGTTCGCGAGCAGTACTTC
.,TRBV11-2,TRBJ1-2,many,CASSLVGAGYGYTF,TGTGCCAGCAGCTTAGTGGGGGCTGGCTATGGCTACACCTTC
TRBD2,TRBV5-1,TRBJ2-1,many,CASSLSLAANNEQFF,TGCGCCAGCAGCTTGAGCCTAGCGGCGAACAATGAGCAGTTCTTC
.,TRBV29-1,TRBJ1-2,many,CSVGNANYGYTF,TGCAGCGTTGGGAACGCTAACTATGGCTACACCTTC
.,TRBV3-1,TRBJ1-2,few,CASSQDTGRYGYTF,TGTGCCAGCAGCCAAGATACGGGGCGATATGGCTACACCTTC
TRBD1,TRBV29-1,TRBJ1-2,many,CSVDDRGNYGYTF,TGCAGCGTTGATGACAGGGGGAACTATGGCTACACCTTC
.,TRBV20-1,TRBJ2-1,many,CSVSWRGNNEQFF,TGCAGTGTTTCATGGCGGGGAAACAATGAGCAGTTCTTC
.,TRBV5-1,TRBJ1-1,many,CASSLVSQLTEAFF,TGCGCCAGCAGCTTGGTGTCCCAACTGACTGAAGCTTTCTTT
.,TRBV14,TRBJ1-5,many,CASSDTGMVQHF,TGTGCCAGCAGCGATACAGGGATGGTCCAGCATTTT
.,TRBV7-6,TRBJ1-2,few,CASSLEGTGGYTF,TGTGCCAGCAGCTTAGAAGGAACGGGTGGCTACACCTTC
TRBD1,TRBV5-1,TRBJ1-1,.,CASSGGTGNTEAFF,TGCGCCAGCAGCGGCGGGACAGGGAACACTGAAGCTTTCTTT
.,TRBV6-2/TRBV6-3,TRBJ2-7,many,CASIPGRESHEQYF,TGTGCCAGCATACCGGGCAGGGAGAGCCACGAGCAGTACTTC
.,TRBV20-1,TRBJ1-5,many,CSANVPGRTKPQHF,TGCAGTGCTAACGTCCCGGGACGGACGAAACCCCAGCATTTT